Listed below are T cell receptor beta chains from one sample, sequenced in a study of T-cell reconstitution after alpha-beta-depleted transplantation in children. TCRdb redid the calling of the PCR reads with MiXCR, one entry per CDR3 protein. Altogether almost 600,000 distinct CDR3 sequences are present, 25% to 30% being singletons, with the ten largest covering 30% to 40%. The material sequenced was PBMCs, taken before TCRalphabeta/CD19-depleted stem cell transplant. Receptors originate from a boy less than two years old with Wiskott-Aldrich syndrome, due to receive a stem cell transplant. The CDR3 runs from the conserved cysteine through the conserved F or W. The D gene is left open where the match is weak. Clone sizes are given selectively: once, few, many, or a class where the clone is expanded.

abundance | j_gene | v_gene | d_gene | CDR3nt | CDR3aa
- | TRBJ2-3 | TRBV20-1 | - | TGCAGTGCTAGAGAAACTAGCACAGATACGCAGTATTTT | CSARETSTDTQYF
few | TRBJ2-7 | TRBV10-2 | - | TGCGCCAGTACACAGAAAGTGAACTCGTACGAGCAGTACTTC | CASTQKVNSYEQYF
- | TRBJ2-1 | TRBV5-1 | TRBD2 | TGCGCCAGCAGCTTGGAAAGCGGGAGTCGGGAGCAGTTCTTC | CASSLESGSREQFF
- | TRBJ2-3 | TRBV10-3 | - | TGTGCCTTCTCAAGGGGGAGATACGATACGCAGTATTTT | CAFSRGRYDTQYF
- | TRBJ2-7 | TRBV12-3/TRBV12-4 | - | TGTGCCAGCAGTTTAGGGACCCCAGTCCCCGAGCAGTACTTC | CASSLGTPVPEQYF
- | TRBJ2-3 | TRBV15 | - | TGTGCCACCACTCCCGCCCCCACAGATACGCAGTATTTT | CATTPAPTDTQYF
- | TRBJ2-3 | TRBV10-3 | TRBD1 | TGTGCCATCAGTCACTCGACAGGGCCCCATACGCAGTATTTT | CAISHSTGPHTQYF
few | TRBJ2-7 | TRBV28 | - | TGTGCCAGCAGTTTCCCAACCTACGAGCAGTACTTC | CASSFPTYEQYF
- | TRBJ2-3 | TRBV6-1 | - | TGTGCCAGCAACCCGGACGGAATTCGCACAGATACGCAGTATTTT | CASNPDGIRTDTQYF
- | TRBJ2-7 | TRBV20-1 | - | TGCAGTGCTAGACCCCAGGGCTACGAGCAGTACTTC | CSARPQGYEQYF
- | TRBJ2-1 | TRBV12-3/TRBV12-4 | TRBD2 | TGTGCCAGCAGAATCCACGGGGGGGTGTATCCGAATGAGCAGTTCTTC | CASRIHGGVYPNEQFF
few | TRBJ2-1 | TRBV20-1 | - | TGCAGTGCTAGAGCGATTTGGTGGCATACCGAGCAGTTCTTC | CSARAIWWHTEQFF
- | TRBJ1-2 | TRBV6-5 | - | TGTGCCAGCAGTTACTTAGGTCGGACACGGACTAACTATGGCTACACCTTC | CASSYLGRTRTNYGYTF
- | TRBJ2-7 | TRBV3-1 | - | TGTGCCAGCAGCGAAGTTAACGAGCAGTACTTC | CASSEVNEQYF
few | TRBJ2-1 | TRBV9 | - | TGTGCCAGCAGCGTACGCAAGGTCGATGAGCAGTTCTTC | CASSVRKVDEQFF
- | TRBJ1-6 | TRBV20-1 | - | TGCAGTGCTAGTCGAGGGAGCTCCTATAATTCACCCCTCCACTTT | CSASRGSSYNSPLHF
- | TRBJ2-3 | TRBV7-3 | TRBD1 | TGTGCCAGCAGCTCGACAGGGGCGGTCACAGATACGCAGTATTTT | CASSSTGAVTDTQYF